This passage covers 22 T cell receptor beta chains from one sample sequenced in a study of blood T cell repertoires in COVID-19 (dated by TCRdb to the early 2020s). Receptor libraries were prepared by the immunoSEQ multiplex PCR assay. Held by TCRdb, this immuneACCESS table contains in-frame sequences only and omits some clones. Under half of the omission traces to an unresolved V gene where checked; the cause of the rest is unknown. For this sample the table gives around 47,000 clones, of which roughly 91% were detected only once. Of the sample, about a tenth falls within the top ten clones. The sample comprised peripheral blood. These receptors were collected from a man in his forties or fifties with active COVID-19.

This clone came up once. This chain connects TRBV13 to TRBJ2-7; TRBD2 might be the D (5 bases). CDR3 length: 14 residues. Germline CDR1 reads PRHDT; CDR2 reads FYEKMQ (reference sequence). V gave up 5 bases and J gave up 6 bases, with 17 bases separating them. The CDR3, as DNA: TGTGCCAGCAGCCACCCCGGCGCGGAGGTCGAGCAGTACTTC. This sequence encodes CASSHPGAEVEQYF.

The count of this clone is one. This chain connects TRBV20-1 to TRBJ2-3; maybe TRBD2 (5 bases). Trimming removed 3 bases at V and 0 bases at J, with 13 bases between. CDR3 size: 15 residues. CDR1 and CDR2 from the germline V gene are DFQATT and SNEGSKA (reference sequence). The CDR3 spells CSASRGFSSTDTQYF. CDR3 nucleotides: TGCAGTGCTAGTAGAGGGTTCTCTAGCACAGATACGCAGTATTTT.

The chain is built from TRBV6-6 and TRBJ1-1, with a possible D match to TRBD1 (6 bases). The CDR3 sequence is 15 residues long. Per germline, CDR1 MNHNY and CDR2 SVGAGI (reference sequence). V was clipped by 4 bases and J by 5 bases, with 17 bases between them. The CDR3 protein is CASSFAGDGKTEAFF. CDR3 bases: TGTGCCAGCAGTTTCGCAGGGGATGGAAAAACTGAAGCTTTCTTT.

The J gene is TRBJ1-5, the V gene TRBV20-1; D ambiguous. The CDR3 consists of 14 residues. Looked up from germline, CDR1 is DFQATT and CDR2 is SNEGSKA (reference sequence). V was clipped by 3 bases and J by 3 bases, with 12 bases between them. CDR3 protein: CSASRAQVNQPQHF. The CDR3 nucleotides read TGCAGTGCTAGTCGTGCGCAGGTCAATCAGCCCCAGCATTTT.

The chain carries TRBV5-1 and TRBJ1-1, with TRBD1 matching 7 bases. CDR3 length equals 15 residues. Germline values: CDR1 SGHRS, CDR2 YFSETQ. The V and J ends lost 0 bases and 6 bases, in that order; junction bases with no gene match: 8. The CDR3 DNA follows: TGCGCCAGCAGCTTGGGAGGGGGCGATACATCTGAAGCTTTCTTT. It translates to CASSLGGGDTSEAFF. Filled out from reference TRBV5-1 and TRBJ1-1, the complete variable domain reads KAGVTQTPRYLIKTRGQQVTLSCSPISGHRSVSWYQQTPGQGLQFLFEYFSETQRNKGNFPGRFSGRQFSNSRSEMNVSTLELGDSALYLCASSLGGGDTSEAFFGQGTRLTVV.

With regard to this clone: The conserved final phenylalanine or tryptophan is absent from the CDR3, which likely points to a read error. V gene TRBV14 combines with J gene TRBJ1-2; 9 nucleotides match TRBD1. This CDR3 spans 18 amino acids. Trimming removed 0 bases from V and 0 bases from J; junction bases left unmatched: 8. Germline values: CDR1 SGHDN, CDR2 FVKESK. The CDR3 spells CASSQDLRQGVTNYGYTL. DNA of the CDR3: TGTGCCAGCAGCCAAGACCTCCGACAGGGGGTGACTAACTATGGCTACACCCTC.

This clone was seen more than once but under ten times. The chain has TRBV5-1 and TRBJ2-5; TRBD2 matches at 11 bases. V lost 0 bases to trimming and J lost 2 bases; unmatched junction nucleotides: 3. This CDR3 spans 16 amino acids. The V gene's germline CDR1 is SGHRS and CDR2 YFSETQ. CDR3 in amino acids: CASSLGLAGPQETQYF. The CDR3 nucleotides read TGCGCCAGCAGCTTGGGACTAGCGGGGCCACAAGAGACCCAGTACTTC.

V gene TRBV6-2 or TRBV6-3 combines with J gene TRBJ2-3; possibly TRBD2 for D (5 bases). From germline, CDR1 is MNHEY and CDR2 SVGEGT. This CDR3 comprises 16 residues. Trimming left V 2 bases short and J 2 bases short, with 14 bases between. CDR3 coding DNA: TGTGCCAGCAGTTACAAGTGGTTGCGGGCCACAGATACGCAGTATTTT. Amino acid sequence: CASSYKWLRATDTQYF.

The CDR3 spells CASSYPSGTGIYEQYF. For the CDR3, the DNA is TGTGCCAGCAGTTACCCTTCCGGGACAGGGATCTACGAGCAGTACTTC. The chain combines TRBV6-6 with TRBJ2-7; 9 bases line up with TRBD1. CDR3 length: 16 residues. CDR1 and CDR2 (germline): MNHNY, SVGAGI (reference sequence). V lost 2 bases, J lost 3 bases, and 8 bases stayed unmatched.

The chain is built from TRBV11-1 and TRBJ2-3, with D maybe TRBD2 (6 bases). The CDR3 loop spans 15 amino acids. Germline assignment: CDR1 SGHAT and CDR2 FQDESV (reference sequence). V was cut by 6 bases and J by 3 bases, with 16 bases left in between. CDR3 loop: CASSPFRLGTDTQYF. CDR3 nucleotide sequence: TGTGCCAGCAGTCCCTTCCGACTAGGAACAGATACGCAGTATTTT.

The rearrangement uses TRBV29-1 and TRBJ1-2, with D perhaps matching TRBD1 (6 bases). V dropped 6 bases and J dropped 4 bases, with 18 bases sitting between them. The CDR3 is 14 residues long. CDR1 is SQVTM, CDR2 ANQGSEA, per germline. DNA for the CDR3: TGCAGCGTACAAACCGGGGGGCGCAGCTATGGCTACACCTTC. Translated, it gives CSVQTGGRSYGYTF.

The count of this clone is one. The chain combines TRBV4-1 with TRBJ1-1; no clear D gene. The CDR3 is made up of 15 amino acids. Germline assignment: CDR1 MGHRA and CDR2 YSYEKL. V shed 1 base and J shed 2 bases, with 11 bases lying between them. Written as DNA, the CDR3 is TGCGCCAGCAGCCAAGGGTTGCGGGGAAACACTGAAGCTTTCTTT. It yields the protein CASSQGLRGNTEAFF.

CDR3 sequence reads: CASSRDREDTEAFF. CDR3 DNA: TGCGCCAGCAGCCGCGACAGGGAGGACACTGAAGCTTTCTTT. V usage is TRBV4-1 and J usage is TRBJ1-1; 7 bases align to TRBD1. The length of the CDR3 is 14 residues. Trimming removed 4 bases from V and 3 bases from J; junction bases left unmatched: 5. The germline V gene has CDR1 MGHRA and CDR2 YSYEKL.

This clone came up once. V and J are TRBV9 and TRBJ2-1; 8 positions agree with TRBD1. V gave up 3 bases and J gave up 10 bases; unmatched junction bases: 6. Germline V gene data show CDR1 as SGDLS and CDR2 as YYNGEE. The CDR3 totals 13 residues. CDR3 sequence reads: CASSAQGAGEQFF. CDR3 sequence (DNA): TGTGCCAGCAGCGCCCAGGGGGCTGGGGAGCAGTTCTTC.

The chain joins TRBV10-2 to TRBJ2-1; the match to TRBD2 covers 8 bases. Germline V lookup: CDR1 WSHSY, CDR2 SAAADI. CDR3 length: 13 amino acids. The J segment lost 6 bases and the V segment lost 7 bases, leaving 5 bases of the junction unmatched. Written as DNA, the CDR3 is TGCGCCAGCATTAGCGGGGCGATCAATGAGCAGTTCTTC. Its translation: CASISGAINEQFF.

V is TRBV5-1 and J is TRBJ2-5; TRBD2 agrees at 9 bases. CDR3 size: 14 residues. V trimming: 3 bases; J trimming: 2 bases; junction bases outside the gene matches: 2. Germline V gene data show CDR1 as SGHRS and CDR2 as YFSETQ. The CDR3 sequence: CASSWTSAQETQYF. As DNA, the CDR3 is TGCGCCAGCAGCTGGACTAGCGCTCAAGAGACCCAGTACTTC.

The rearrangement uses TRBV6-5 and TRBJ2-7, with 10 bases that match TRBD1. This CDR3 is 15 amino acids long. V was clipped by 7 bases and J by 3 bases; unmatched bases: 9. Germline CDR1 reads MNHEY; CDR2 reads SVGAGI. DNA of the CDR3: TGTGCCAGCACTCCTCCGGGACAGGGGTTCTACGAGCAGTACTTC. Translating it yields CASTPPGQGFYEQYF.

The V call is TRBV7-9, the J call TRBJ1-4; 9 bases match TRBD1. Germline loops: CDR1 SEHNR, CDR2 FQNEAQ (reference sequence). V dropped 7 bases and J dropped 4; count of bases not matched to a gene: 4. The CDR3 totals 14 residues. CDR3 bases: TGTGCCAGCACCCGGACAGGGGTTAATGAAAAACTGTTTTTT. This codes for CASTRTGVNEKLFF.

The chain couples TRBV11-1 to TRBJ2-7, with 9 bases matching TRBD1. Germline CDR1 is SGHAT and CDR2 is FQDESV (reference sequence). There are 15 residues in the CDR3. V lost 4 bases to trimming and J lost 4 bases; unmatched junction nucleotides: 8. The CDR3 region has the DNA TGTGCCAGCAGCTCCGCCGGGACAGGGTTTTACGAGCAGTACTTC. Translating gives CASSSAGTGFYEQYF.

The gene calls are TRBV23-1 and TRBJ2-1; TRBD1 matches 8 bases. TRBV23-1 is assigned to the ORF class and has an uncertain function. The length of the CDR3 is 13 residues. J was trimmed by 15 bases and V by 2 bases; bases with no gene match: 9. This chain's CDR3 is CASSQRQGWDAFF. The CDR3 nucleotides read TGCGCCAGCAGTCAAAGACAGGGGTGGGACGCGTTCTTC.

The chain uses TRBV9 and TRBJ2-1; 7 bases are a match to TRBD2. CDR3 size: 13 residues. The germline CDR1 and CDR2 sequences are SGDLS and YYNGEE. V shed 4 bases and J 8 bases; nucleotides not matched to a gene: 6. The CDR3 region is CASSQRGGDEQFF. CDR3 nucleotide sequence: TGTGCCAGCAGCCAGCGGGGTGGGGATGAGCAGTTCTTC. The complete variable domain, with remaining parts taken from reference TRBV9 and TRBJ2-1, reads DSGVTQTPKHLITATGQRVTLRCSPRSGDLSVYWYQQSLDQGLQFLIQYYNGEERAKGNILERFSAQQFPDLHSELNLSSLELGDSALYFCASSQRGGDEQFFGPGTRLTVL.

This clone has a single count. The V call is TRBV2, the J call TRBJ2-7; D perhaps matches TRBD2 (5 bases). CDR3 length: 14 amino acids. The V and J ends lost 7 bases and 7 bases respectively, with 20 bases between them. Germline-derived CDR1 and CDR2 are SNHLY and FYNNEI. The CDR3 bases are TGTGCCAGCACCTGGGAGTACAGTACGGGGGAGCAGTACTTC. Translated, it gives CASTWEYSTGEQYF.